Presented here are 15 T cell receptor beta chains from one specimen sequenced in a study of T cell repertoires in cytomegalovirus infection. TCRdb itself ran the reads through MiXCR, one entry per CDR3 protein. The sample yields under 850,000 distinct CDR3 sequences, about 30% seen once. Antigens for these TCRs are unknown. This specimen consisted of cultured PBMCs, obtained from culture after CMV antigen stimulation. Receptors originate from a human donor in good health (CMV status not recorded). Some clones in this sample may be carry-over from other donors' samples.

CDR3 amino acids: CASSQTTSGGPGYEQYF. CDR3 in DNA: TGCGCCAGCAGCCAAACGACTAGCGGGGGCCCAGGCTACGAGCAGTACTTC. The chain carries TRBV5-1 and TRBJ2-7; 12 bases map to TRBD2. CDR1 is SGHRS, CDR2 YFSETQ, per germline. The J segment lost 3 bases and the V segment lost 4 bases, leaving 11 bases of the junction unmatched. The CDR3 length is 17 residues.

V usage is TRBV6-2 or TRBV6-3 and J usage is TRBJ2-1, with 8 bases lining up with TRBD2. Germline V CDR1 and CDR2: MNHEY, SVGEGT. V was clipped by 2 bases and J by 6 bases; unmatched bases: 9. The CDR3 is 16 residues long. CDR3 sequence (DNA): TGTGCCAGCAGTTACCAACCGGGACTAGGGTTCAATGAGCAGTTCTTC. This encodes CASSYQPGLGFNEQFF.

The CDR3 DNA follows: TGTGCCACGCTGGGGGAAACCCAACTGAGCGAGCAGTACTTC. Its translation is CATLGETQLSEQYF. The V gene is TRBV2, the J gene TRBJ2-7, with D perhaps TRBD1 or TRBD2 (5 bases each). CDR1 SNHLY and CDR2 FYNNEI come from the germline V gene. The ends were cut back, 10 bases at V and 6 bases at J, with 22 bases in the middle. The CDR3 has 14 amino acids. The complete variable domain, with remaining parts taken from reference TRBV2 and TRBJ2-7, reads EPEVTQTPSHQVTQMGQEVILRCVPISNHLYFYWYRQILGQKVEFLVSFYNNEISEKSEIFDDQFSVERPDGSNFTLKIRSTKLEDSAMYFCATLGETQLSEQYFGPGTRLTVT.

The CDR3 protein is CASSFGGGDTQYF. CDR3 DNA: TGTGCCAGCAGCTTTGGGGGTGGAGATACGCAGTATTTT. The chain couples TRBV7-2 to TRBJ2-3; perhaps D is TRBD1 or TRBD2 (5 bases each). Germline-derived CDR1 and CDR2 are SGHTA and FQGNSA. The CDR3 loop spans 13 amino acids. V was cut by 3 bases and J by 5 bases, with 9 bases left in between.

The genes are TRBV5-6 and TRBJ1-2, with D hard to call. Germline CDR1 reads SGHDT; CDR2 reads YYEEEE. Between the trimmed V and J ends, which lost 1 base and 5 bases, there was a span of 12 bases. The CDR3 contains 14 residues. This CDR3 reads CASSLFGSQYGYTF. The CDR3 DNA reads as TGTGCCAGCAGCTTGTTCGGGAGCCAATATGGCTACACCTTC.

This CDR3 is CASSLEPGRNEKLFF. The CDR3 coding sequence is TGTGCCAGCAGCTTGGAGCCAGGACGTAATGAAAAACTGTTTTTT. The chain recombines TRBV5-6 with TRBJ1-4; no clear D. This CDR3 spans 15 amino acids. V lost 0 bases and J lost 4, with 10 bases in between. Germline V gene data show CDR1 as SGHDT and CDR2 as YYEEEE.

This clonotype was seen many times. The CDR3 sequence: CASSPQWVAGGLETQYF. The CDR3 coding sequence is TGTGCCAGCAGCCCCCAATGGGTAGCGGGAGGCTTAGAGACCCAGTACTTC. J is TRBJ2-5 and V is TRBV7-2; TRBD2 aligns across 10 bases. Losses at the gene ends were 5 bases for V and 4 bases for J; bases not matched to a gene: 13. CDR3 length equals 17 residues. CDR1 and CDR2 (germline): SGHTA, FQGNSA. The variable domain in full, with the rest retrieved from reference TRBV7-2 and TRBJ2-5, is GAGVSQSPSNKVTEKGKDVELRCDPISGHTALYWYRQSLGQGLEFLIYFQGNSAPDKSGLPSDRFSAERTGGSVSTLTIQRTQQEDSAVYLCASSPQWVAGGLETQYFGPGTRLLVL.

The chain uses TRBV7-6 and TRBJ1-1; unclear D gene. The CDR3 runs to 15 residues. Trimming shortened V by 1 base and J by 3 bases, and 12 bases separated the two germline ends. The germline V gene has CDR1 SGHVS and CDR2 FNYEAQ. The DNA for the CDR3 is TGTGCCAGCAGCTTAGGCCGGGCCCCACACACTGAAGCTTTCTTT. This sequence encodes CASSLGRAPHTEAFF.

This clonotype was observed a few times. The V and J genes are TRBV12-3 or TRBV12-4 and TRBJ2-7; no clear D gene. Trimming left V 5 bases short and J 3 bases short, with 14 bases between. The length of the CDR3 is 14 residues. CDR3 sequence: CASSQTENLYEQYF. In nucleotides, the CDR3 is TGTGCCAGCAGTCAGACGGAGAATCTCTACGAGCAGTACTTC.

The CDR3 nucleotides read TGCGCCAGCAGCCAAGGACAGGGGGCCCTTAGCAATCAGCCCCAGCATTTT. Translating it yields CASSQGQGALSNQPQHF. The rearrangement uses TRBV4-1 and TRBJ1-5, with 10 bases aligning to TRBD1. The V and J ends lost 1 base and 0 bases, in that order; junction bases with no gene match: 3. The CDR3 extends over 17 amino acids. CDR1 and CDR2 (germline): MGHRA, YSYEKL.

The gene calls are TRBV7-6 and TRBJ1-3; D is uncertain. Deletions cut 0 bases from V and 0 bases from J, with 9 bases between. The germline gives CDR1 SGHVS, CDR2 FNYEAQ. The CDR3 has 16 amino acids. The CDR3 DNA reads TGTGCCAGCAGCTTAGCGCACAGACACTCTGGAAACACCATATATTTT. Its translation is CASSLAHRHSGNTIYF. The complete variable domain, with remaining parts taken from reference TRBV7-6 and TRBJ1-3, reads GAGVSQSPRYKVTKRGQDVALRCDPISGHVSLYWYRQALGQGPEFLTYFNYEAQQDKSGLPNDRFSAERPEGSISTLTIQRTEQRDSAMYRCASSLAHRHSGNTIYFGEGSWLTVV.

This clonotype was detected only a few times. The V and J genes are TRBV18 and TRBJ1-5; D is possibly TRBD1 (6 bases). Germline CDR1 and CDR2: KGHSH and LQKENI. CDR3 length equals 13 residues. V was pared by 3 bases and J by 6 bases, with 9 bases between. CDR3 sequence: CASSPGTTQPQHF. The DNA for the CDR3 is TGTGCCAGCTCACCGGGGACAACTCAGCCCCAGCATTTT.

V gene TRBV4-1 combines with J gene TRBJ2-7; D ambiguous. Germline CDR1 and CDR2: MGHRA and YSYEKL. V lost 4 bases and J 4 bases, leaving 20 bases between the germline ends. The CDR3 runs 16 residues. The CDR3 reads CASSREPAADNYEQYF. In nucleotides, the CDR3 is TGCGCCAGCAGCCGAGAGCCCGCGGCGGATAATTACGAGCAGTACTTC.

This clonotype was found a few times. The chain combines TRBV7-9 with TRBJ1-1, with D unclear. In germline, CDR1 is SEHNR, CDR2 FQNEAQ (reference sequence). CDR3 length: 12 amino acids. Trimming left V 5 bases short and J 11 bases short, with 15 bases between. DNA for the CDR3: TGTGCCAGCAGCAGGGTAATAGAATCGGCTTTCTTT. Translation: CASSRVIESAFF.

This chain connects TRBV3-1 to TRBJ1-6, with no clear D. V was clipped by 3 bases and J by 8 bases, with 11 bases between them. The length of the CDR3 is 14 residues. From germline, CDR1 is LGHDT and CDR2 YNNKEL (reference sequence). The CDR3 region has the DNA TGTGCCAGCAGCCAGCCGGGATGGGATTCACCCCTCCACTTT. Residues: CASSQPGWDSPLHF.